What follows are 25 T cell receptor beta chains derived from one specimen sequenced in a study of control samples from healthy donors and cancer patients. The data were produced by immunoSEQ multiplex PCR, yet TCRdb's version contains in-frame clones alone and is incomplete. The table records some 100,000 clones, about nine tenths of them present only once. Sequencing was carried out using blood. The receptors were sampled from a human donor in good health. The donor label of this sample is uncertain.

The V gene is TRBV24-1, the J gene TRBJ2-2; TRBD1 matches 8 bases. The CDR3 covers 14 residues. Germline lookup yields CDR1 KGHDR and CDR2 SFDVKD. The V segment lost 7 bases and the J segment 7 bases; nucleotides outside the gene matches: 7. DNA for the CDR3: TGTGCCACCAGGCGACAGGGGATAAACGGGGAGCTGTTTTTT. Translating gives CATRRQGINGELFF.

The chain joins TRBV11-2 to TRBJ2-2; no firm D call. The ends were cut back, 4 bases at V and 2 bases at J, with 5 bases in the middle. This CDR3 contains 13 residues. The germline V gene encodes CDR1 SGHAT and CDR2 FQNNGV. The CDR3 sequence is CASSSENTGELFF. CDR3 nucleotides: TGTGCCAGCAGCTCAGAAAACACCGGGGAGCTGTTTTTT.

The rearrangement joins TRBV5-6 to TRBJ1-5; tentatively, D is TRBD1 (5 bases). Germline V gives CDR1 SGHDT, CDR2 YYEEEE. This CDR3 is 14 amino acids long. Trimming left V 3 bases short and J 7 bases short, with 14 bases between. The CDR3 sequence: CASSSEREGQPQHF. The DNA for the CDR3 is TGTGCCAGCAGCTCCGAGCGGGAGGGGCAGCCCCAGCATTTT.

V gene TRBV28 combines with J gene TRBJ1-1, with a tentative D call TRBD1 (6 bases). The CDR3 has 17 residues. Germline CDR1 and CDR2: MDHEN and SYDVKM. With 2 bases removed from V and 7 bases from J, the gap between germline ends came to 23 bases. CDR3 loop: CASSLLGRGPMGYEAFF. Written as DNA, the CDR3 is TGTGCCAGCAGTTTACTCGGCAGGGGCCCAATGGGCTATGAAGCTTTCTTT.

CDR3 nucleotides: TGTGCCAGCAGTTTGGACAGCTCTGGAAACACCATATATTTT. Protein sequence: CASSLDSSGNTIYF. V gene TRBV6-5 combines with J gene TRBJ1-3, with D possibly matching TRBD1 (6 bases). Germline loops: CDR1 MNHEY, CDR2 SVGAGI. CDR3 length: 14 residues. V was trimmed by 4 bases and J by 0 bases, leaving 7 bases between them.

The chain recombines TRBV11-2 with TRBJ1-2; the match to TRBD1 covers 9 bases. Losses at the gene ends were 3 bases for V and 8 bases for J; bases not matched to a gene: 7. The germline gives CDR1 SGHAT, CDR2 FQNNGV. There are 14 residues in the CDR3. In DNA, the CDR3 is TGTGCCAGCAGCTTTGTCGGGACAGGGTTCGGCTACACCTTC. It specifies CASSFVGTGFGYTF.

The CDR3 protein is CASTLRQGPYNSPLHF. The CDR3 DNA follows: TGTGCCAGCACCCTAAGACAGGGACCTTATAATTCACCCCTCCACTTT. This chain uses TRBV6-4 with TRBJ1-6, with TRBD1 identical over 7 bases. J was trimmed by 4 bases and V by 7 bases; bases with no gene match: 10. From germline, CDR1 is MRHNA and CDR2 SNTAGT. The CDR3 covers 16 residues.

This chain links TRBV20-1 with TRBJ1-1; D ambiguous. The V end was cut by 3 bases, the J end by 0 bases, with 17 bases between. The CDR3 has 16 amino acids. CDR1 is DFQATT, CDR2 SNEGSKA, per germline (reference sequence). The CDR3 is CSASAISIGMNTEAFF. CDR3 sequence (DNA): TGCAGTGCTAGTGCCATCTCGATCGGCATGAACACTGAAGCTTTCTTT.

This sequence joins TRBV9 and TRBJ1-1; TRBD1 agrees at 10 bases. From germline, CDR1 is SGDLS and CDR2 YYNGEE. V was pared by 0 bases and J by 0 bases, with 2 bases of the junction left unmatched. The CDR3 covers 16 residues. DNA for the CDR3: TGTGCCAGCAGCGTAGTGACAGGGGGCATGAACACTGAAGCTTTCTTT. It yields the protein CASSVVTGGMNTEAFF.

CDR3: CASSPDRVSYNEQFF. The CDR3 region has the DNA TGTGCCAGCAGCCCAGACAGAGTTTCCTACAATGAGCAGTTCTTC. This chain links TRBV7-2 with TRBJ2-1; D may be TRBD1 (5 bases). V was clipped by 5 bases and J by 1 base, with 12 bases between them. Germline-derived CDR1 and CDR2 are SGHTA and FQGNSA. CDR3 size: 15 residues.

The J gene is TRBJ1-1, the V gene TRBV2; D gene unclear. CDR3 size: 13 residues. Germline loops: CDR1 SNHLY, CDR2 FYNNEI. V was clipped by 2 bases and J by 3 bases, with 7 bases between them. Written as DNA, the CDR3 is TGTGCCAGCAGTGAAAGATGGGACACTGAAGCTTTCTTT. Protein product: CASSERWDTEAFF. Drawing the rest from reference TRBV2 and TRBJ1-1, the complete variable domain is EPEVTQTPSHQVTQMGQEVILRCVPISNHLYFYWYRQILGQKVEFLVSFYNNEISEKSEIFDDQFSVERPDGSNFTLKIRSTKLEDSAMYFCASSERWDTEAFFGQGTRLTVV.

The rearrangement links TRBV19 to TRBJ1-3, with 8 bases identical to TRBD1. Germline CDR1 reads LNHDA; CDR2 reads SQIVND (reference sequence). V lost 5 bases to trimming and J lost 0 bases; unmatched junction nucleotides: 3. The CDR3 sequence is 15 residues long. The CDR3 protein is CASSFQGASGNTIYF. The DNA of the CDR3 is TGTGCCAGTAGTTTCCAGGGGGCCTCTGGAAACACCATATATTTT.

The genes are TRBV7-3 and TRBJ2-1; D is unclear. Trimming cost V 0 bases and J 10 bases, with 10 bases left between them. CDR3 size: 13 residues. In germline, CDR1 is SGHTA, CDR2 FQGTGA. In DNA, the CDR3 is TGTGCCAGCAGCTTAACTCAGGTAAACGAGCAGTTCTTC. Protein product: CASSLTQVNEQFF.

The chain joins TRBV6-5 to TRBJ1-1; TRBD1 aligns across 7 bases. There are 13 residues in the CDR3. Germline CDR1 reads MNHEY; CDR2 reads SVGAGI. The V segment lost 7 bases and the J segment 9 bases; nucleotides outside the gene matches: 11. As DNA, the CDR3 is TGTGCCAGCATCCAGGGGGGAAGAGGGAAAGCTTTCTTT. Amino acid sequence: CASIQGGRGKAFF.

The chain recombines TRBV9 with TRBJ1-4; 8 bases are a match to TRBD1. This CDR3 contains 14 residues. V lost 4 bases and J lost 3; bases outside the gene matches: 2. Germline lookup yields CDR1 SGDLS and CDR2 YYNGEE. This chain's CDR3 is CASSKQGANEKLFF. DNA for the CDR3: TGTGCCAGCAGCAAACAGGGGGCTAATGAAAAACTGTTTTTT.

The chain carries TRBV19 and TRBJ2-1; D possibly corresponds to TRBD1 (8 bases). From germline, CDR1 is LNHDA and CDR2 SQIVND (reference sequence). V lost 5 bases and J lost 3, with 14 bases in between. The CDR3 totals 15 residues. The CDR3 nucleotides read TGTGCCAGTAGTCCACAGGGGGGGAACTACAATGAGCAGTTCTTC. This gives the protein CASSPQGGNYNEQFF. Variable domain in full (rest from reference TRBV19 and TRBJ2-1): DGGITQSPKYLFRKEGQNVTLSCEQNLNHDAMYWYRQDPGQGLRLIYYSQIVNDFQKGDIAEGYSVSREKKESFPLTVTSAQKNPTAFYLCASSPQGGNYNEQFFGPGTRLTVL.

This chain connects TRBV7-9 to TRBJ1-3, with D unresolved. The CDR3 runs to 13 residues. Germline CDR1 reads SEHNR; CDR2 reads FQNEAQ (reference sequence). Trimming cost V 4 bases and J 4 bases, with 8 bases left between them. The CDR3 bases are TGTGCCAGCAGCTACGCGGGGGGAAACACCATATATTTT. As protein: CASSYAGGNTIYF.

This chain uses TRBV29-1 with TRBJ2-7; D might be TRBD2 (6 bases). The CDR3 is made up of 13 amino acids. From germline, CDR1 is SQVTM and CDR2 ANQGSEA. Between the trimmed V and J ends, which lost 6 bases and 1 base, there was a span of 13 bases. The CDR3 sequence is CSVVLASSYEQYF. Written as DNA, the CDR3 is TGCAGCGTCGTACTAGCTTCGTCCTACGAGCAGTACTTC.

V usage is TRBV6-5 and J usage is TRBJ1-1; 7 bases map to TRBD1. The V gene's germline CDR1 is MNHEY and CDR2 SVGAGI. V dropped 7 bases and J dropped 6; count of bases not matched to a gene: 8. The CDR3 is 13 amino acids. CDR3 nucleotide sequence: TGTGCCAGCAAGAGGCAGGGGGAGGCTGAAGCTTTCTTT. Translating gives CASKRQGEAEAFF.

The J gene is TRBJ1-6, the V gene TRBV18, with 7 bases fitting TRBD1. The germline CDR1 and CDR2 sequences are KGHSH and LQKENI. Trimming took 2 bases from V and 6 from J; bases not matched to a gene: 4. This CDR3 comprises 15 residues. In DNA, the CDR3 is TGTGCCAGCTCACCATCATCAGGGGGTAATTCACCCCTCCACTTT. As protein: CASSPSSGGNSPLHF. The full variable domain, rest sourced from reference TRBV18 and TRBJ1-6, is NAGVMQNPRHLVRRRGQEARLRCSPMKGHSHVYWYRQLPEEGLKFMVYLQKENIIDESGMPKERFSAEFPKEGPSILRIQQVVRGDSAAYFCASSPSSGGNSPLHFGNGTRLTVT.

The gene calls are TRBV19 and TRBJ2-3; possible D gene TRBD2, 5 bases. Between the trimmed V and J ends, which lost 4 bases and 2 bases, there was a span of 7 bases. The CDR3 loop spans 13 amino acids. From germline, CDR1 is LNHDA and CDR2 SQIVND (reference sequence). The CDR3 DNA follows: TGTGCCAGTAGTACCGGGATCACAGATACGCAGTATTTT. It encodes CASSTGITDTQYF.

The chain employs TRBV6-6 and TRBJ1-4, with unresolved D. V shed 4 bases and J shed 5 bases, with 2 bases lying between them. The germline gives CDR1 MNHNY, CDR2 SVGAGI (reference sequence). CDR3 size: 11 residues. The CDR3 loop is CASSLNEKLFF. Here the CDR3 DNA reads TGTGCCAGCAGTTTAAATGAAAAACTGTTTTTT.

The CDR3 bases are TGTGCCACCACACCACTCAGATCCTACGAGCAGTACTTC. It yields the protein CATTPLRSYEQYF. V usage is TRBV2 and J usage is TRBJ2-7, with D unresolved. The germline V gene has CDR1 SNHLY and CDR2 FYNNEI. Trimming removed 10 bases from V and 1 base from J, with 14 bases in between. The length of the CDR3 is 13 residues.

CDR3 sequence (DNA): TGTGCCAGTAGTAGTCCCAATCTTCGTGGCACCGGGGAGCTGTTTTTT. Translating it yields CASSSPNLRGTGELFF. The chain has TRBV19 and TRBJ2-2; D unresolved. The V gene lost 4 bases and the J gene lost 4 bases, with 16 bases spanning the gap. The CDR3 totals 16 residues. Germline values: CDR1 LNHDA, CDR2 SQIVND (reference sequence).

The chain is built from TRBV30 and TRBJ2-7, with D unclear. CDR1 GTSNPN and CDR2 SVGIG come from the germline V gene (reference sequence). The CDR3 consists of 13 residues. Trimming left V 0 bases short and J 6 bases short, with 12 bases between. DNA of the CDR3: TGTGCCTGGAGTGTGGCAGGCTCGACCGAGCAGTACGTC. Translated, it gives CAWSVAGSTEQYV.